One TCR beta chain is described in this entry. TCRdb keeps only in-frame clones here, not all; method: immunoSEQ multiplex PCR. Among under 65,000 clones, around 85% were seen once, and the ten largest hold roughly 22%. The data stem from a study of OX40 agonist ivuxolimab in advanced cancers. Germline values: CDR1 LNHDA, CDR2 SQIVND (reference sequence). The CDR3 length is 15 residues. Trimming removed 8 bases at V and 0 bases at J, with 14 bases between. This receptor was identified in an adult with an advanced solid tumor such as melanoma, head and neck, liver or kidney cancer. This chain joins TRBV19 and TRBJ1-5; tentatively, D is TRBD1 (5 bases). This material consisted of CD4+ or CD8+ T cells sorted from blood, taken in a trial of the OX40 agonist ivuxolimab. This CDR3 is CASADNLYSNQPQHF. The DNA of the CDR3 is TGTGCCAGTGCGGACAATTTATATAGCAATCAGCCCCAGCATTTT.